The 32 T cell receptor beta chains below were found in one sample sequenced in a study of CD8 T cells in Susac syndrome. Random hexamers were used to reverse transcribe about 0.45 to 1 ug of RNA. TCRdb re-analysed the immunoSEQ multiplex PCR reads in MiXCR, keeping a single row per CDR3 protein. The sample yields under 150,000 distinct CDR3 sequences, about 93% seen once. Sequencing was done on a sample of CD8+ T cells from PBMCs. The source of these receptors is a human donor with multiple sclerosis.

The genes are TRBV12-3 or TRBV12-4 and TRBJ1-5; maybe TRBD1 (6 bases). V dropped 5 bases and J dropped 2 bases, with 10 bases sitting between them. The CDR3 consists of 14 residues. Here the CDR3 reads CASSQGYGNQPQHF. The CDR3 bases are TGTGCCAGCAGTCAGGGGTATGGCAATCAGCCCCAGCATTTT.

The chain joins TRBV7-9 to TRBJ2-3; D gene uncertain. This CDR3 comprises 16 residues. Germline V lookup: CDR1 SEHNR, CDR2 FQNEAQ (reference sequence). V was trimmed by 5 bases and J by 3 bases, leaving 18 bases between them. This CDR3 reads CASSLKVQSPTDTQYF. The CDR3 DNA is TGTGCCAGCAGCCTTAAAGTACAGTCTCCAACAGATACGCAGTATTTT.

This chain joins TRBV7-9 and TRBJ2-5, with no clear D. CDR1 and CDR2 (germline): SEHNR, FQNEAQ (reference sequence). The CDR3 runs to 11 residues. With 6 bases removed from V and 6 bases from J, the gap between germline ends came to 8 bases. DNA for the CDR3: TGTGCCAGCAGTTCGGTCCAGACCCAGTACTTC. Protein sequence: CASSSVQTQYF.

This clonotype was detected only once. V is TRBV7-2 and J is TRBJ2-7, with D possibly TRBD2 on 6 matching bases. Germline V lookup: CDR1 SGHTA, CDR2 FQGNSA. The CDR3 extends over 15 amino acids. Between the trimmed V and J ends, which lost 2 bases and 2 bases, there was a span of 13 bases. This CDR3 reads CASSLRLASTYEQYF. The CDR3 region has the DNA TGTGCCAGCAGCTTAAGGCTAGCGAGTACCTACGAGCAGTACTTC.

The V and J genes are TRBV5-1 and TRBJ2-3; D is uncertain. V was clipped by 6 bases and J by 0 bases, with 11 bases between them. Looked up from germline, CDR1 is SGHRS and CDR2 is YFSETQ. The CDR3 covers 14 residues. CDR3 DNA: TGCGCCAGCACCCTATCCCTAAGCACAGATACGCAGTATTTT. Translating it yields CASTLSLSTDTQYF. The whole variable domain, remainder taken from reference TRBV5-1 and TRBJ2-3, is KAGVTQTPRYLIKTRGQQVTLSCSPISGHRSVSWYQQTPGQGLQFLFEYFSETQRNKGNFPGRFSGRQFSNSRSEMNVSTLELGDSALYLCASTLSLSTDTQYFGPGTRLTVL.

The genes are TRBV10-3 and TRBJ2-5; TRBD1 matches at 10 bases. This CDR3 comprises 18 residues. Looked up from germline, CDR1 is ENHRY and CDR2 is SYGVKD. V dropped 6 bases and J dropped 5; count of bases not matched to a gene: 18. The CDR3 here is CAISPDPTGTGEWETQYF. Here the CDR3 DNA reads TGTGCCATCAGCCCGGACCCGACCGGGACAGGGGAATGGGAGACCCAGTACTTC.

This chain uses TRBV6-5 with TRBJ2-1, with TRBD2 matching over 8 bases. The ends lost 0 bases at V and 5 bases at J; junction bases unmatched: 9. The CDR3 totals 17 residues. CDR1 and CDR2 (germline): MNHEY, SVGAGI. CDR3 region: CASSYSPGTSGNNEQFF. CDR3 in DNA: TGTGCCAGCAGTTACTCCCCCGGAACTAGCGGAAACAATGAGCAGTTCTTC.

This clonotype was observed a single time. This chain connects TRBV15 to TRBJ1-5; TRBD1 matches 11 bases. The ends lost 5 bases at V and 1 base at J; junction bases unmatched: 1. The CDR3 is made up of 15 amino acids. Germline CDR1 is LNHNV and CDR2 is YYDKDF (reference sequence). The CDR3 DNA is TGTGCCACCAGCGGGGACAGGGGGAGCAATCAGCCCCAGCATTTT. It codes for CATSGDRGSNQPQHF.

The chain couples TRBV7-9 to TRBJ2-5, with a tentative D call TRBD1 (6 bases). This CDR3 has 14 residues. Germline CDR1 reads SEHNR; CDR2 reads FQNEAQ (reference sequence). V was shortened by 5 bases and J by 3 bases, with 13 bases between the two germline ends. The chain's CDR3 is CASSPQDREETQYF. The CDR3 DNA is TGTGCCAGCAGCCCCCAGGACAGAGAAGAGACCCAGTACTTC.

The V and J genes are TRBV18 and TRBJ2-7, with D possibly matching TRBD1 (6 bases). The germline V gene has CDR1 KGHSH and CDR2 LQKENI. V lost 2 bases and J 4 bases, leaving 21 bases between the germline ends. The CDR3 is made up of 17 amino acids. The CDR3, as DNA: TGTGCCAGCTCACCAAAGGACAGCCCTATCCCTTATTACGAGCAGTACTTC. Residues: CASSPKDSPIPYYEQYF.

The chain links TRBV25-1 to TRBJ2-4; D is uncertain. Trimming shortened V by 4 bases and J by 3 bases, and 4 bases separated the two germline ends. This CDR3 contains 12 residues. Germline V lookup: CDR1 MGHDK, CDR2 SYGVNS. The CDR3 bases are TGTGCCAGCAGTGTGGGCAAAAACATTCAGTACTTC. This codes for CASSVGKNIQYF.

V gene TRBV19 combines with J gene TRBJ2-2; unclear D gene. There are 12 residues in the CDR3. V gave up 3 bases and J gave up 4 bases, with 3 bases separating them. CDR1 is LNHDA and CDR2 is SQIVND in the germline V gene (reference sequence). Written as DNA, the CDR3 is TGTGCCAGTAGTATCGGCACCGGGGAGCTGTTTTTT. This codes for CASSIGTGELFF.

This chain uses TRBV3-1 with TRBJ2-2; D may match TRBD1 or TRBD2 (5 bases each). Germline lookup yields CDR1 LGHDT and CDR2 YNNKEL (reference sequence). V gave up 0 bases and J gave up 6 bases, with 8 bases separating them. CDR3 size: 14 residues. CDR3 sequence reads: CASSQEGEPGELFF. The CDR3, as DNA: TGTGCCAGCAGCCAAGAGGGGGAACCCGGGGAGCTGTTTTTT.

The V call is TRBV4-1, the J call TRBJ2-7; tentative D call: TRBD1 (5 bases). The germline V gene has CDR1 MGHRA and CDR2 YSYEKL. CDR3 length equals 16 residues. Trimming removed 3 bases at V and 0 bases at J, with 15 bases between. The CDR3 protein is CASSQAVGASSYEQYF. In DNA form, the CDR3 reads TGCGCCAGCAGCCAGGCCGTTGGGGCAAGCTCCTACGAGCAGTACTTC.

The genes are TRBV29-1 and TRBJ2-7, with D maybe TRBD2 (6 bases). CDR1 SQVTM and CDR2 ANQGSEA come from the germline V gene. The CDR3 has 12 residues. Trimming removed 2 bases at V and 6 bases at J, with 11 bases between. CDR3 residues: CSVELPEGEQYF. CDR3 coding DNA: TGCAGCGTTGAATTGCCGGAGGGCGAGCAGTACTTC.

The chain carries TRBV28 and TRBJ2-6; D unresolved. Germline V lookup: CDR1 MDHEN, CDR2 SYDVKM. Trimming shortened V by 3 bases and J by 0 bases, and 9 bases separated the two germline ends. The length of the CDR3 is 16 residues. The CDR3 DNA sequence: TGTGCCAGCAGTTTCTCGGGTTTCTCTGGGGCCAACGTCCTGACTTTC. Its protein product is CASSFSGFSGANVLTF.

The chain combines TRBV30 with TRBJ2-2, with D perhaps matching TRBD1 or TRBD2 (5 bases each). CDR1 and CDR2 (germline): GTSNPN, SVGIG (reference sequence). This CDR3 spans 13 amino acids. The V gene lost 2 bases and the J gene lost 7 bases, with 11 bases spanning the gap. CDR3 residues: CAWSLGEFGELFF. The DNA for the CDR3 is TGTGCCTGGAGTTTGGGGGAGTTCGGGGAGCTGTTTTTT.

This sequence joins TRBV29-1 and TRBJ1-2; the D is unclear. The CDR3 totals 11 residues. V was clipped by 5 bases and J by 6 bases, with 10 bases between them. Germline values: CDR1 SQVTM, CDR2 ANQGSEA. The CDR3 reads CSVPTGNGYTF. The CDR3 nucleotides are TGCAGCGTTCCGACGGGGAATGGCTACACCTTC. The full variable domain, completed using reference TRBV29-1 and TRBJ1-2, is SAVISQKPSRDICQRGTSLTIQCQVDSQVTMMFWYRQQPGQSLTLIATANQGSEATYESGFVIDKFPISRPNLTFSTLTVSNMSPEDSSIYLCSVPTGNGYTFGSGTRLTVV.

V gene TRBV4-1 combines with J gene TRBJ2-2; tentative D call: TRBD2 (5 bases). Germline assignment: CDR1 MGHRA and CDR2 YSYEKL. The germline V and J ends were trimmed by 3 bases and 6 bases, with 11 bases remaining between them. The CDR3 is 14 amino acids. The CDR3 DNA sequence: TGCGCCAGCAGCCATCCTGGAGGTCCCGGGGAGCTGTTTTTT. It translates to CASSHPGGPGELFF.

The gene calls are TRBV20-1 and TRBJ1-5, with D perhaps TRBD1 (5 bases). This CDR3 contains 16 residues. Germline assignment: CDR1 DFQATT and CDR2 SNEGSKA (reference sequence). The germline V and J ends were trimmed by 1 base and 7 bases, with 20 bases remaining between them. CDR3 coding DNA: TGCAGTGCTAGAGCAGCCGGGACGGCTATGGGCCAGCCCCAGCATTTT. Translated: CSARAAGTAMGQPQHF.

The chain couples TRBV27 to TRBJ2-1; the D gene is possibly TRBD2 (6 bases). V was trimmed by 2 bases and J by 4 bases, leaving 15 bases between them. Germline CDR1 and CDR2: MNHEY and SMNVEV (reference sequence). CDR3 size: 16 residues. DNA of the CDR3: TGTGCCAGCAGTTTAGGGACTCGGCCCCCGTACAATGAGCAGTTCTTC. The encoded protein is CASSLGTRPPYNEQFF.

The V gene is TRBV2, the J gene TRBJ2-3; 7 bases fit TRBD1. CDR1 and CDR2 (germline): SNHLY, FYNNEI. V shed 9 bases, J shed 4 bases, and the junction held 13 bases outside the gene matches. The CDR3 covers 15 residues. The CDR3 DNA reads as TGTGCCAGGCAATCCCAGGGGGATCGGTCAGATACGCAGTATTTT. Translation gives CARQSQGDRSDTQYF.

V gene TRBV11-1 combines with J gene TRBJ2-7; a possible D gene is TRBD2 (5 bases). Germline CDR1 is SGHAT and CDR2 is FQDESV (reference sequence). V lost 1 base and J lost 1, with 11 bases in between. The CDR3 sequence is 15 residues long. CDR3 in amino acids: CASSLGSDWSYEQYF. CDR3 in DNA: TGTGCCAGCAGCTTAGGTAGCGATTGGTCCTACGAGCAGTACTTC. The full variable domain, completed using reference TRBV11-1 and TRBJ2-7, is EAEVAQSPRYKITEKSQAVAFWCDPISGHATLYWYRQILGQGPELLVQFQDESVVDDSQLPKDRFSAERLKGVDSTLKIQPAELGDSAMYLCASSLGSDWSYEQYFGPGTRLTVT.

This sequence joins TRBV29-1 and TRBJ1-2; no clear D. V was clipped by 4 bases and J by 1 base, with 10 bases between them. The V gene's germline CDR1 is SQVTM and CDR2 ANQGSEA. There are 13 residues in the CDR3. The CDR3 spells CSVANSDNYGYTF. As DNA, the CDR3 is TGCAGCGTTGCCAACAGCGATAACTATGGCTACACCTTC.

This chain uses TRBV27 with TRBJ1-1; 8 bases line up with TRBD1. This CDR3 comprises 15 residues. V shed 5 bases, J shed 5 bases, and the junction held 10 bases outside the gene matches. The germline gives CDR1 MNHEY, CDR2 SMNVEV (reference sequence). The CDR3: CASSLGTGLGTEAFF. In nucleotides, the CDR3 is TGTGCCAGCAGTCTCGGGACAGGTTTGGGGACTGAAGCTTTCTTT.

This chain's CDR3 is CASSSSGDSYNEQFF. CDR3 sequence (DNA): TGTGCCAGTAGCTCAAGCGGGGATTCCTACAATGAGCAGTTCTTC. This chain uses TRBV19 with TRBJ2-1; 7 nucleotides align to TRBD2. The CDR3 runs to 15 residues. Germline values: CDR1 LNHDA, CDR2 SQIVND (reference sequence). The trim removed 6 bases at V and 1 base at J, leaving 6 bases unmatched.

The chain couples TRBV6-6 to TRBJ2-1, with D tentatively TRBD2 (5 bases). The CDR3 consists of 15 residues. Germline V gene sequence: CDR1 MNHNY, CDR2 SVGAGI (reference sequence). Trimming cost V 3 bases and J 2 bases, with 11 bases left between them. The CDR3 region has the DNA TGTGCCAGCAGTTATGAGGGATCAACCTACAATGAGCAGTTCTTC. It is translated as CASSYEGSTYNEQFF.

This clonotype showed up just once. The J gene is TRBJ2-2, the V gene TRBV7-3, with D possibly TRBD2 on 5 matching bases. The germline gives CDR1 SGHTA, CDR2 FQGTGA. The CDR3 runs 14 residues. V gave up 5 bases and J gave up 1 base, with 8 bases separating them. The CDR3 DNA reads TGTGCCAGCAGCCCCAGCGGGAACACCGGGGAGCTGTTTTTT. Translated, it gives CASSPSGNTGELFF.

The chain links TRBV2 to TRBJ2-1; weak D call: TRBD1 (5 bases). Trimming removed 4 bases from V and 8 bases from J, with 15 bases in between. Germline V lookup: CDR1 SNHLY, CDR2 FYNNEI. This CDR3 spans 14 amino acids. The CDR3 reads CASSGPGYIDEQFF. Written as DNA, the CDR3 is TGTGCCAGCAGTGGGCCAGGGTACATCGATGAGCAGTTCTTC.

The gene calls are TRBV13 and TRBJ2-1, with 12 positions matching TRBD2. CDR1 PRHDT and CDR2 FYEKMQ come from the germline V gene (reference sequence). This CDR3 comprises 15 residues. The V gene end was trimmed by 4 bases and the J gene end by 8 bases; junction bases not matched to a gene: 6. CDR3 coding DNA: TGTGCCAGCAGCTGGCTAGCGGGAGGGGTACATGAGCAGTTCTTC. Translated, it gives CASSWLAGGVHEQFF.

V usage is TRBV12-3 or TRBV12-4 and J usage is TRBJ1-1; D gene uncertain. The CDR3 contains 14 residues. The V gene lost 6 bases and the J gene lost 1 base, with 12 bases spanning the gap. CDR3 region: CASRSPLGNTEAFF. In DNA form, the CDR3 reads TGTGCCAGCAGATCACCTCTTGGGAACACTGAAGCTTTCTTT.

This chain uses TRBV7-9 with TRBJ2-7; D gene unclear. The ends were cut back, 7 bases at V and 1 base at J, with 11 bases in the middle. Germline CDR1 SEHNR, CDR2 FQNEAQ (reference sequence). This CDR3 has 13 residues. CDR3 protein: CASTPPGSYEQYF. CDR3 nucleotides: TGTGCCAGCACCCCCCCTGGGTCCTACGAGCAGTACTTC.